A single sample gave rise to the 11 T cell receptor beta chains below, sequenced in a study of blood T cell repertoires in COVID-19. Clones were sequenced by immunoSEQ multiplex PCR, and TCRdb holds only the in-frame ones, with some missing. The sample yields some 250,000 clones, 82% seen once. Sequences were obtained from peripheral blood. The receptors shown here come from a woman in her sixties with active or convalescent COVID-19.

The chain is built from TRBV2 and TRBJ2-2; D remains ambiguous. The germline gives CDR1 SNHLY, CDR2 FYNNEI. Trimming shortened V by 6 bases and J by 8 bases, and 13 bases separated the two germline ends. The CDR3 extends over 13 amino acids. The CDR3 bases are TGTGCCAGCAGCTCTGACGGAGATGGGGAGCTGTTTTTT. The encoded protein is CASSSDGDGELFF.

The chain recombines TRBV7-2 with TRBJ2-5; TRBD2 matches 9 bases. The length of the CDR3 is 16 residues. The J segment lost 4 bases and the V segment lost 1 base, leaving 7 bases of the junction unmatched. CDR1 is SGHTA, CDR2 FQGNSA, per germline. In DNA form, the CDR3 reads TGTGCCAGCAGCTTAGTAGCGCGGGGGGGTGGAGAGACCCAGTACTTC. Translated: CASSLVARGGGETQYF.

This clone came up once. The V call is TRBV7-9, the J call TRBJ1-6, with D tentatively TRBD1 (5 bases). This CDR3 spans 15 amino acids. Germline V gene sequence: CDR1 SEHNR, CDR2 FQNEAQ (reference sequence). Trimming removed 4 bases at V and 2 bases at J, with 9 bases between. The DNA for the CDR3 is TGTGCCAGCAGCTCCCAGGGAACCTATAATTCACCCCTCCACTTT. It translates to CASSSQGTYNSPLHF. The entire variable domain, with the rest obtained from reference TRBV7-9 and TRBJ1-6, is as follows: DTGVSQNPRHKITKRGQNVTFRCDPISEHNRLYWYRQTLGQGPEFLTYFQNEAQLEKSRLLSDRFSAERPKGSFSTLEIQRTEQGDSAMYLCASSSQGTYNSPLHFGNGTRLTVT.

The chain couples TRBV7-2 to TRBJ1-5; possibly TRBD1 for D (5 bases). The CDR3 is made up of 13 amino acids. Germline assignment: CDR1 SGHTA and CDR2 FQGNSA. V lost 5 bases to trimming and J lost 5 bases, with 10 bases between them. The CDR3 DNA sequence: TGTGCCAGCAGCCGACAGTGGGATCAGCCCCAGCATTTT. It yields the protein CASSRQWDQPQHF.

This clone was picked up a small number of times. V and J are TRBV18 and TRBJ1-2; possibly TRBD1 for D (5 bases). Germline loops: CDR1 KGHSH, CDR2 LQKENI. The CDR3 loop spans 16 amino acids. V dropped 1 base and J dropped 0 bases, with 12 bases sitting between them. The chain's CDR3 is CASSPQKGVANYGYTF. The CDR3 bases are TGTGCCAGCTCACCACAGAAAGGGGTGGCTAACTATGGCTACACCTTC.

The CDR3 DNA follows: TGTGCCAGCAGCTTCGACAGGGGGTGGAATGAGCAGTTCTTC. Encoded protein: CASSFDRGWNEQFF. V gene TRBV7-2 combines with J gene TRBJ2-1; 9 bases align to TRBD1. CDR3 size: 14 residues. With 3 bases clipped from V and 7 bases from J, the junction kept 4 bases outside the gene matches. The germline CDR1 and CDR2 sequences are SGHTA and FQGNSA.

This chain connects TRBV6-5 to TRBJ1-5; D call uncertain. The CDR3 has 15 amino acids. Germline V gene lookup returns CDR1 MNHEY and CDR2 SVGAGI. Trimming took off 5 bases at V and 5 bases at J, with 16 bases between the two ends. CDR3: CASSPTGGKDQPQHF. The CDR3 DNA is TGTGCCAGCAGTCCGACGGGAGGAAAGGATCAGCCCCAGCATTTT.

The chain combines TRBV5-1 with TRBJ2-5, with 7 nucleotides matching TRBD2. There are 15 residues in the CDR3. Germline CDR1 and CDR2: SGHRS and YFSETQ. J was trimmed by 3 bases and V by 0 bases; bases with no gene match: 5. The CDR3 loop reads CASSLVGGGEETQYF. CDR3 sequence (DNA): TGCGCCAGCAGCTTGGTCGGGGGAGGGGAAGAGACCCAGTACTTC.

The chain is built from TRBV7-2 and TRBJ2-7; 8 positions agree with TRBD2. Germline V gene data show CDR1 as SGHTA and CDR2 as FQGNSA. After removal of 4 bases from V and 3 bases from J, the junction contained 17 bases not matched to a gene. The CDR3 is made up of 18 amino acids. CDR3 in amino acids: CASSSRPSGSNIFYEQYF. The CDR3 bases are TGTGCCAGCAGCTCCCGTCCTAGCGGGTCAAATATTTTCTACGAGCAGTACTTC.

The V call is TRBV25-1, the J call TRBJ1-2; TRBD1 matches 9 bases. The CDR3 is 14 residues long. Germline assignment: CDR1 MGHDK and CDR2 SYGVNS. V shed 6 bases, J shed 3 bases, and the junction held 5 bases outside the gene matches. The chain's CDR3 is CASRGTGFDYGYTF. The CDR3 DNA is TGTGCCAGCAGGGGGACAGGGTTCGACTATGGCTACACCTTC.

The CDR3 nucleotides read TGTGCCACCAGCAGAGATCCCGGGACAGGAAATGAAAAACTGTTTTTT. The encoded protein is CATSRDPGTGNEKLFF. The chain combines TRBV15 with TRBJ1-4, with TRBD1 matching over 8 bases. Germline trimming cut 0 bases from V and 5 bases from J; bases unmatched to any gene: 5. The CDR3 is made up of 16 amino acids. Germline CDR1 LNHNV, CDR2 YYDKDF (reference sequence).